The 15 T cell receptor beta chains presented below share a single source sample, sequenced in a study of cytomegalovirus exposure and HLA in healthy donors (dated by TCRdb to 2015 to 2018). Receptor libraries were prepared by the immunoSEQ multiplex PCR assay. For the multiplex PCR, a mixture combining 60 forward primers for TCR Vbeta segments and 13 reverse primers for TCR Jbeta segments was used. Here the immuneACCESS table is served through TCRdb, limited to in-frame sequences with V and J called. Missing clones are a known gap in these copies; in checked studies unresolved V genes cover under half, and the rest lacks a known reason. A total of approximately 140,000 clones appear in this sample, over 60% of them only once. 10% to 15% of the sample is held by the ten biggest clonotypes. Material: PBMCs. The receptors stem from a man between 40 and 49 years old in good health and CMV-seropositive.

V is TRBV7-3 and J is TRBJ2-2; a weak D match, TRBD1 (7 bases). The CDR3 consists of 14 residues. The V gene lost 4 bases and the J gene lost 8 bases, with 14 bases spanning the gap. Germline V gene data show CDR1 as SGHTA and CDR2 as FQGTGA. This CDR3 reads CASSSTRGAGELFF. The CDR3 DNA reads as TGTGCCAGCAGCTCTACCAGGGGGGCAGGGGAGCTGTTTTTT.

Details on this clone: The junction does not match germline at one end; this may be a read error. V and J are TRBV7-2 and TRBJ2-3; 8 nucleotides line up with TRBD2. Per the germline V gene, CDR1 is SGHTA and CDR2 is FQGNSA. The CDR3 spans 17 residues. The CDR3 sequence is CASSLGRASGSTDTQYF. The CDR3 nucleotides are TGTGCCAGCAGTTTAGGGCGGGCTAGCGGGAGCACAGATACGCAGTATTTT.

This chain uses TRBV7-2 with TRBJ2-2, with D perhaps TRBD2 (5 bases). In germline, CDR1 is SGHTA, CDR2 FQGNSA. The length of the CDR3 is 15 residues. V dropped 1 base and J dropped 6 bases, with 12 bases sitting between them. DNA for the CDR3: TGTGCCAGCAGCTTAGACCCTAGCCGCGCCGGGGAGCTGTTTTTT. It codes for CASSLDPSRAGELFF. The full variable domain, with the rest looked up from reference TRBV7-2 and TRBJ2-2, is GAGVSQSPSNKVTEKGKDVELRCDPISGHTALYWYRQSLGQGLEFLIYFQGNSAPDKSGLPSDRFSAERTGGSVSTLTIQRTQQEDSAVYLCASSLDPSRAGELFFGEGSRLTVL.

The CDR3 protein is CASKEGVSRGGELFF. The CDR3 region has the DNA TGTGCCAGCAAGGAGGGCGTCTCTCGTGGCGGGGAGCTGTTTTTT. The chain employs TRBV28 and TRBJ2-2; tentative D call: TRBD2 (6 bases). This CDR3 region has 15 residues. Trimming removed 7 bases at V and 7 bases at J, with 19 bases between. CDR1 is MDHEN and CDR2 is SYDVKM in the germline V gene.

The V call is TRBV15, the J call TRBJ1-3; maybe TRBD1 (6 bases). Germline V gene sequence: CDR1 LNHNV, CDR2 YYDKDF (reference sequence). Trimming shortened V by 3 bases and J by 6 bases, and 15 bases separated the two germline ends. The CDR3 runs 15 residues. The CDR3 region has the DNA TGTGCCACCAGCAGGCAACAGGGCCCCGAAAACACCATATATTTT. This codes for CATSRQQGPENTIYF.

The V call is TRBV7-2, the J call TRBJ1-1, with a tentative D call TRBD1 (5 bases). The germline gives CDR1 SGHTA, CDR2 FQGNSA. Between the trimmed V and J ends, which lost 5 bases and 11 bases, there was a span of 15 bases. The CDR3 consists of 12 residues. This chain's CDR3 is CASSKVWGLAFF. CDR3 bases: TGTGCCAGCAGCAAAGTCTGGGGCCTGGCTTTCTTT.

The chain joins TRBV6-6 to TRBJ2-1; 9 positions match TRBD2. V dropped 4 bases and J dropped 9; count of bases not matched to a gene: 7. There are 14 residues in the CDR3. In germline, CDR1 is MNHNY, CDR2 SVGAGI (reference sequence). CDR3 in amino acids: CASSLAGAPSEQFF. Here the CDR3 DNA reads TGTGCCAGCAGTTTAGCGGGGGCTCCCAGTGAGCAGTTCTTC.

The gene calls are TRBV2 and TRBJ2-7; 7 nucleotides match TRBD1. This CDR3 spans 14 amino acids. The V and J ends lost 8 bases and 2 bases, in that order; junction bases with no gene match: 9. The germline gives CDR1 SNHLY, CDR2 FYNNEI. The CDR3 DNA is TGTGCCAGCTCCTCCGGGACAGCACCCTACGAGCAGTACTTC. Amino acids: CASSSGTAPYEQYF.

V and J are TRBV2 and TRBJ2-7, with TRBD1 matching over 8 bases. The CDR3 has 14 amino acids. Trimming took 1 base from V and 6 from J; bases not matched to a gene: 5. CDR1 SNHLY and CDR2 FYNNEI come from the germline V gene. The CDR3 DNA reads TGTGCCAGCAGTGAAGGCTGGACAGGGAGCGAGCAGTACTTC. This sequence encodes CASSEGWTGSEQYF. Drawing the rest from reference TRBV2 and TRBJ2-7, the complete variable domain is EPEVTQTPSHQVTQMGQEVILRCVPISNHLYFYWYRQILGQKVEFLVSFYNNEISEKSEIFDDQFSVERPDGSNFTLKIRSTKLEDSAMYFCASSEGWTGSEQYFGPGTRLTVT.

The gene calls are TRBV11-2 and TRBJ1-1; 7 bases fit TRBD1. The CDR3 length is 14 residues. Trimming removed 2 bases from V and 6 bases from J; junction bases left unmatched: 6. The germline gives CDR1 SGHAT, CDR2 FQNNGV. CDR3 nucleotides: TGTGCCAGCAGCTTAACCCACAGGGGCGCTGAAGCTTTCTTT. As protein: CASSLTHRGAEAFF.

There are a few counts of this clone. V usage is TRBV14 and J usage is TRBJ1-1; D is undetermined. The germline gives CDR1 SGHDN, CDR2 FVKESK. This CDR3 spans 12 amino acids. V lost 3 bases and J 4 bases, leaving 6 bases between the germline ends. DNA for the CDR3: TGTGCCAGCAGCCATGGCGGCACTGAAGCTTTCTTT. Its protein product is CASSHGGTEAFF.

The V and J genes are TRBV5-5 and TRBJ1-5; a weak D match, TRBD1 (5 bases). Deletions cut 4 bases from V and 3 bases from J, with 8 bases between. CDR3 size: 13 residues. The germline V gene encodes CDR1 SGHKS and CDR2 YYEKEE (reference sequence). CDR3 nucleotides: TGTGCCAGCAGCAACAGGAACAATCAGCCCCAGCATTTT. Its protein is CASSNRNNQPQHF. The entire variable domain, with the rest obtained from reference TRBV5-5 and TRBJ1-5, is as follows: DAGVTQSPTHLIKTRGQQVTLRCSPISGHKSVSWYQQVLGQGPQFIFQYYEKEERGRGNFPDRFSARQFPNYSSELNVNALLLGDSALYLCASSNRNNQPQHFGDGTRLSIL.

The chain employs TRBV2 and TRBJ2-3, with D maybe TRBD2 (6 bases). V gave up 1 base and J gave up 6 bases, with 20 bases separating them. Germline V gene lookup returns CDR1 SNHLY and CDR2 FYNNEI. CDR3 length: 17 residues. The CDR3 is CASSEGAGSPLSDTQYF. DNA of the CDR3: TGTGCCAGCAGTGAAGGAGCCGGGAGTCCCCTAAGTGATACGCAGTATTTT.

The gene calls are TRBV9 and TRBJ1-2; TRBD1 might be the D (6 bases). This CDR3 is 14 amino acids long. Trimming shortened V by 0 bases and J by 4 bases, and 10 bases separated the two germline ends. CDR1 and CDR2 from the germline V gene are SGDLS and YYNGEE. CDR3 in amino acids: CASSVDQGSYGYTF. In DNA, the CDR3 is TGTGCCAGCAGCGTAGATCAGGGGTCCTATGGCTACACCTTC.

V usage is TRBV7-2 and J usage is TRBJ1-5; TRBD1 is a possible D gene (5 bases). The V gene lost 5 bases and the J gene lost 1 base, with 15 bases spanning the gap. The CDR3 is made up of 16 amino acids. CDR1 and CDR2 (germline): SGHTA, FQGNSA. The CDR3 loop reads CASSATVLLSNQPQHF. The CDR3 DNA sequence: TGTGCCAGCAGCGCGACAGTCTTGTTAAGCAATCAGCCCCAGCATTTT.